This TCR beta chain originates from a study of blood T cell repertoires in COVID-19. On the study more broadly: Samples taken during acute and convalescent COVID-19 were collected in the United States, Italy and Spain. Sample material is recorded as cDNA or gDNA derived from T cells, B-cell-depleted T cells, or PBMCs.

As handled by the study authors: From reference gene primer amplification, estimates of nucleated cell counts were derived. TCRdb's copy holds only in-frame clones and misses some; the assay was immunoSEQ multiplex PCR. V and J calls and clone size are as listed in that table; D and trimming were resolved from the DNA. The sample has fewer than 60,000 clones; 84% are singletons. Germline V lookup: CDR1 GTSNPN, CDR2 SVGIG (reference sequence). This CDR3 is 11 amino acids long. The V end was cut by 3 bases, the J end by 8 bases, with 10 bases between. Sample: peripheral blood. This chain uses TRBV30 with TRBJ1-2; maybe TRBD1 (6 bases). This sequence originates from a human donor in a cohort sampled during active COVID-19. The CDR3 here is CAWRDSWGYTF. CDR3 nucleotides: TGTGCCTGGAGGGACAGCTGGGGCTACACCTTC.